This is a list of T cell receptor beta chains from one sample in a study of PD-1 blockade in classical Hodgkin lymphoma. This table comes from immunoSEQ multiplex PCR, and its TCRdb copy is limited to in-frame clones, with some not included. The sample comprises some 150,000 clones, under 85% of which are singletons, and approximately 9.6% rests with the top ten. The starting material was peripheral blood mononuclear cells (PBMCs), obtained before the second cycle of nivolumab. These receptors all stem from a human donor with classical Hodgkin lymphoma. The CDR3 runs from the conserved cysteine through the conserved F or W. A D gene is named only where the DNA matches it firmly. Not all rows give a size; the values are once, few, many and, for expanded clones, a class.

d_call clone_size j_call v_call cdr3_aa cdr3_nt
NA NA TRBJ2-5 TRBV4-2 CASSQTGQFQETQYF TGTGCCAGCAGCCAAACGGGACAATTCCAAGAGACCCAGTACTTC
NA NA TRBJ1-3 TRBV28 CASIQGSTIYF TGTGCCAGCATTCAGGGGAGCACCATATATTTT
NA NA TRBJ1-2 TRBV7-2 CASSSRGFVGYTF TGTGCCAGCAGCTCGAGGGGCTTTGTCGGCTACACCTTC
NA many TRBJ2-5 TRBV9 CASSEWGSQETQYF TGTGCCAGCAGCGAGTGGGGGAGTCAAGAGACCCAGTACTTC
TRBD2 NA TRBJ2-3 TRBV7-3 CASSPGLAGVTQYF TGTGCCAGCAGCCCCGGACTAGCGGGGGTTACGCAGTATTTT
NA NA TRBJ2-3 TRBV27 CASSRVETDTQYF TGTGCCAGCAGTCGGGTGGAGACAGATACGCAGTATTTT
NA few TRBJ2-5 TRBV6-5 CASSYQTAETQYF TGTGCCAGCAGTTACCAGACGGCGGAGACCCAGTACTTC
TRBD2 NA TRBJ2-1 TRBV5-1 CASSFAGEGNEQFF TGCGCCAGCAGCTTCGCGGGAGAGGGCAATGAGCAGTTCTTC
NA NA TRBJ1-2 TRBV4-3 CASSQQTDNYGYTF TGCGCCAGCAGCCAACAAACGGACAACTATGGCTACACCTTC
TRBD1 NA TRBJ1-5 TRBV27 CASRSRGTALNQPQHF TGTGCCAGCAGAAGTCGTGGGACAGCCCTAAATCAGCCCCAGCATTTT
TRBD1 NA TRBJ2-7 TRBV7-9 CASRDREYEQYF TGTGCCAGCAGAGACAGGGAATACGAGCAGTACTTC
TRBD2 NA TRBJ2-3 TRBV11-2 CASSLDRAAGENTQYF TGTGCCAGCAGCTTAGATCGGGCAGCGGGAGAAAATACGCAGTATTTT
NA NA TRBJ1-4 TRBV7-8 CASSLRQSNEKLFF TGTGCCAGCAGCTTAAGGCAGTCCAATGAAAAACTGTTTTTT
TRBD2 NA TRBJ2-7 TRBV7-9 CASSLFGGGYEQYF TGTGCCAGCAGCTTATTTGGGGGGGGCTACGAGCAGTACTTC
TRBD1 NA TRBJ1-2 TRBV9 CASSVTTGVGYTF TGTGCCAGCAGCGTAACTACAGGGGTCGGCTACACCTTC
NA NA TRBJ1-1 TRBV6-5 CASSYDSTGNTEAFF TGTGCCAGCAGTTATGACAGCACAGGGAACACTGAAGCTTTCTTT
NA NA TRBJ1-1 TRBV7-3 CASSLGQGNTEAFF TGTGCCAGCAGCTTAGGGCAGGGGAACACTGAAGCTTTCTTT
NA NA TRBJ2-3 TRBV7-8 CASSLGPTSWADTQYF TGTGCCAGCAGCTTAGGACCTACTAGCTGGGCAGATACGCAGTATTTT
TRBD1 NA TRBJ1-2 TRBV7-9 CASSLPNTGGHGYTF TGTGCCAGCAGCTTACCGAACACAGGGGGCCATGGCTACACCTTC
NA NA TRBJ1-1 TRBV27 CASSFVSMNTEAFF TGTGCCAGCAGTTTTGTCTCTATGAACACTGAAGCTTTCTTT
NA NA TRBJ2-7 TRBV13 CASSLNSYEQYF TGTGCCAGCAGCTTGAACTCCTACGAGCAGTACTTC
NA NA TRBJ2-3 TRBV7-8 CASSLAARGADTQYF TGTGCCAGCAGCTTAGCGGCTAGGGGCGCGGATACGCAGTATTTT